These 22 T cell receptor beta chains share one sample of origin, sequenced in a study of T cells in tuberculosis. The repertoire was sequenced with immunoSEQ multiplex PCR; TCRdb's copy has only in-frame clones and lacks some. The repertoire holds about 30,000 clones, with more than 85% as singletons. Sample: PBMCs. The receptors originated from a donor aged 5-35 years with latent tuberculosis or without tuberculosis infection.

The chain is built from TRBV28 and TRBJ1-1; D not certain. The CDR3 runs to 14 residues. The V end lost 5 bases, the J end lost 0 bases, and 10 bases lay between the germline ends. In germline, CDR1 is MDHEN, CDR2 SYDVKM. CDR3 sequence reads: CASSTQWLNTEAFF. The CDR3 coding sequence is TGTGCCAGCAGTACCCAGTGGTTGAACACTGAAGCTTTCTTT.

This chain connects TRBV4-1 to TRBJ2-7; no clear D gene. Trimming stripped 4 bases from V and 5 bases from J, with 18 bases between. Germline CDR1 and CDR2: MGHRA and YSYEKL. CDR3 length: 15 amino acids. Here the CDR3 reads CASSPSVGSLDEQYF. The CDR3 DNA is TGCGCCAGCAGCCCTTCCGTTGGCTCTCTCGACGAGCAGTACTTC.

This rearrangement joins TRBV7-2 to TRBJ1-6; possible D gene TRBD1, 6 bases. The CDR3 runs to 14 residues. V was clipped by 5 bases and J by 10 bases, with 15 bases between them. Germline-derived CDR1 and CDR2 are SGHTA and FQGNSA. CDR3 protein: CASSQRDQGSPLHF. The CDR3 DNA sequence: TGTGCCAGCAGCCAAAGGGATCAGGGGTCACCCCTCCACTTT. The full variable domain, its missing parts supplied by reference TRBV7-2 and TRBJ1-6, is GAGVSQSPSNKVTEKGKDVELRCDPISGHTALYWYRQSLGQGLEFLIYFQGNSAPDKSGLPSDRFSAERTGGSVSTLTIQRTQQEDSAVYLCASSQRDQGSPLHFGNGTRLTVT.

This chain links TRBV6-5 with TRBJ2-1, with 12 bases lining up with TRBD2. This CDR3 is built from 15 residues. V gave up 5 bases and J gave up 4 bases; unmatched junction bases: 3. CDR1 is MNHEY, CDR2 SVGAGI, per germline. In DNA form, the CDR3 reads TGTGCCAGCAGTGGAACTAGCGGGAGGTACAATGAGCAGTTCTTC. It yields the protein CASSGTSGRYNEQFF.

This sequence joins TRBV25-1 and TRBJ2-7, with a weak D call TRBD2 (5 bases). The CDR3 runs 13 residues. Germline values: CDR1 MGHDK, CDR2 SYGVNS. V was shortened by 5 bases and J by 1 base, with 9 bases between the two germline ends. The CDR3 loop reads CASSTGVSYEQYF. DNA of the CDR3: TGTGCCAGCAGTACCGGGGTATCCTACGAGCAGTACTTC.

The V and J genes are TRBV9 and TRBJ2-1, with 7 bases identical to TRBD1. Trimming at V came to 0 bases and at J to 4 bases, leaving 4 bases not matched to a gene. This CDR3 comprises 15 residues. The germline V gene has CDR1 SGDLS and CDR2 YYNGEE. CDR3 nucleotide sequence: TGTGCCAGCAGCGTAGACTTGGGACAGTACAATGAGCAGTTCTTC. This gives the protein CASSVDLGQYNEQFF. The full variable domain, completed using reference TRBV9 and TRBJ2-1, is DSGVTQTPKHLITATGQRVTLRCSPRSGDLSVYWYQQSLDQGLQFLIQYYNGEERAKGNILERFSAQQFPDLHSELNLSSLELGDSALYFCASSVDLGQYNEQFFGPGTRLTVL.

The chain combines TRBV5-8 with TRBJ1-5; weak D call: TRBD1 (6 bases). Trimming stripped 2 bases from V and 3 bases from J, with 12 bases between. CDR1 is SGHTS and CDR2 is YDEGEE in the germline V gene. This CDR3 is built from 15 residues. This CDR3 reads CASSFGQKDNQPQHF. Written as DNA, the CDR3 is TGTGCCAGCAGCTTCGGACAGAAAGACAATCAGCCCCAGCATTTT.

A few counts support this clone. The gene calls are TRBV7-2 and TRBJ1-6, with 7 positions matching TRBD1. The CDR3 is made up of 14 amino acids. J lost 7 bases, V lost 4 bases, and 4 bases had no gene match. Germline CDR1 reads SGHTA; CDR2 reads FQGNSA. The DNA of the CDR3 is TGTGCCAGCAGCTGGGACAGTGGGAATTCACCCCTCCACTTT. The encoded protein is CASSWDSGNSPLHF.

This sequence joins TRBV19 and TRBJ2-2; TRBD2 is a possible D gene (5 bases). This CDR3 has 12 residues. Trimming pared 6 bases from V and 5 bases from J, leaving 7 bases between. Germline loops: CDR1 LNHDA, CDR2 SQIVND (reference sequence). CDR3 amino acids: CASRTGTGELFF. CDR3 nucleotides: TGTGCCAGTAGAACGGGGACCGGGGAGCTGTTTTTT. Looking up the rest from reference TRBV19 and TRBJ2-2 gives the full variable domain: DGGITQSPKYLFRKEGQNVTLSCEQNLNHDAMYWYRQDPGQGLRLIYYSQIVNDFQKGDIAEGYSVSREKKESFPLTVTSAQKNPTAFYLCASRTGTGELFFGEGSRLTVL.

The chain is built from TRBV27 and TRBJ2-7, with D maybe TRBD1 (6 bases). The V end lost 2 bases, the J end lost 5 bases, and 10 bases lay between the germline ends. Germline V CDR1 and CDR2: MNHEY, SMNVEV (reference sequence). The CDR3 has 13 residues. For the CDR3, the DNA is TGTGCCAGCAGTTTAACAGGGAACCACGAGCAGTACTTC. Translation: CASSLTGNHEQYF.

The chain is built from TRBV9 and TRBJ2-7; 7 positions agree with TRBD1. With 8 bases clipped from V and 0 bases from J, the junction kept 11 bases outside the gene matches. CDR3 size: 15 residues. Germline V CDR1 and CDR2: SGDLS, YYNGEE. Written as DNA, the CDR3 is TGTGCCAGAGGGGGCCTGGGGGTGAGCTCCTACGAGCAGTACTTC. It is translated as CARGGLGVSSYEQYF.

This chain joins TRBV21-1 and TRBJ1-1; the table calls TRBD1, which could not be checked here. TRBV21-1 represents a pseudogene. The length of the CDR3 is 12 residues. CDR3 protein: CASSNPGNGAFF. The DNA of the CDR3 is TGTGCCAGCAGCAATCCAGGGAATGGAGCTTTCTTT.

In DNA form, the CDR3 reads TGTGCCAGCAGCTTAGGCCCGGGAGTTGGAGCACATACGCAGTATTTT. This sequence encodes CASSLGPGVGAHTQYF. The V and J genes are TRBV11-2 and TRBJ2-3; TRBD2 is a possible D gene (6 bases). Trimming stripped 1 base from V and 7 bases from J, with 18 bases between. The CDR3 runs 16 residues. Germline V gives CDR1 SGHAT, CDR2 FQNNGV.

The chain recombines TRBV5-8 with TRBJ2-2; TRBD1 matches at 7 bases. CDR1 SGHTS and CDR2 YDEGEE come from the germline V gene. The CDR3 is made up of 14 amino acids. V dropped 1 base and J dropped 9; count of bases not matched to a gene: 6. In DNA form, the CDR3 reads TGTGCCAGCAGCTTGAGGCAGGGGGTCAGGGAGCTGTTTTTT. Its translation: CASSLRQGVRELFF.

The CDR3 DNA is TGTGCCAGCAGCTTAGTGGGGCCCGCGGGGGAGCCCCAGCATTTT. Residues: CASSLVGPAGEPQHF. The V gene is TRBV7-2, the J gene TRBJ1-5; maybe TRBD1 (5 bases). The V and J ends lost 1 base and 8 bases respectively, with 15 bases between them. Germline V gene sequence: CDR1 SGHTA, CDR2 FQGNSA. This CDR3 is built from 15 residues.

This chain connects TRBV28 to TRBJ1-2; TRBD1 matches 8 bases. V lost 6 bases, J lost 3 bases, and 6 bases stayed unmatched. This CDR3 region has 14 residues. Looked up from germline, CDR1 is MDHEN and CDR2 is SYDVKM. CDR3: CASRTGGSDYGYTF. DNA for the CDR3: TGTGCCAGCAGAACAGGGGGAAGTGACTATGGCTACACCTTC.

The chain employs TRBV5-6 and TRBJ2-7, with D maybe TRBD2 (5 bases). Trimming left V 0 bases short and J 4 bases short, with 5 bases between. Germline assignment: CDR1 SGHDT and CDR2 YYEEEE. This CDR3 is built from 12 residues. The CDR3: CASSLGGYEQYF. The CDR3 coding sequence is TGTGCCAGCAGCTTGGGAGGGTACGAGCAGTACTTC.

The V call is TRBV6-5, the J call TRBJ2-7; TRBD1 agrees at 7 bases. The CDR3 covers 14 residues. With V trimmed by 4 bases and J by 2 bases, 5 bases remained unmatched. CDR1 MNHEY and CDR2 SVGAGI come from the germline V gene. This chain's CDR3 is CASSSTGNTYEQYF. The CDR3 nucleotides are TGTGCCAGCAGTTCGACAGGGAACACCTACGAGCAGTACTTC.

This chain connects TRBV23-1 to TRBJ2-4, with a possible D match to TRBD1 (6 bases). TRBV23-1 is filed as an ORF, its function uncertain. With 11 bases removed from V and 5 bases from J, the gap between germline ends came to 22 bases. This CDR3 contains 15 residues. CDR3 sequence (DNA): TGCGCCGTTACTATGCTAGGGACACTTCAAAACATTCAGTACTTC. Protein product: CAVTMLGTLQNIQYF.

The V call is TRBV28, the J call TRBJ2-7; TRBD1 is a possible D gene (6 bases). This CDR3 spans 15 amino acids. V was cut by 5 bases and J by 0 bases, with 14 bases left in between. Germline lookup yields CDR1 MDHEN and CDR2 SYDVKM. The CDR3 DNA is TGTGCCAGCAGTAACAGGGTGGTGGGCTCCTACGAGCAGTACTTC. Translation gives CASSNRVVGSYEQYF.

The chain joins TRBV9 to TRBJ2-3; 8 bases line up with TRBD2. V trimming: 0 bases; J trimming: 2 bases; junction bases outside the gene matches: 5. The CDR3 totals 16 residues. Germline V CDR1 and CDR2: SGDLS, YYNGEE. In nucleotides, the CDR3 is TGTGCCAGCAGCGTAGAGTGGGGACTAGACACAGATACGCAGTATTTT. It specifies CASSVEWGLDTDTQYF.

This clone was seen once. The chain links TRBV5-3 to TRBJ2-7, with D possibly being TRBD2 (6 bases). TRBV5-3 is an ORF for which the function is uncertain. The CDR3 spans 14 residues. Trimming removed 4 bases from V and 4 bases from J, with 15 bases in between. The CDR3 nucleotides read TGTGCCAGAAGCGCGGGACTCGGCGATTACGAGCAGTACTTC. Translation: CARSAGLGDYEQYF.